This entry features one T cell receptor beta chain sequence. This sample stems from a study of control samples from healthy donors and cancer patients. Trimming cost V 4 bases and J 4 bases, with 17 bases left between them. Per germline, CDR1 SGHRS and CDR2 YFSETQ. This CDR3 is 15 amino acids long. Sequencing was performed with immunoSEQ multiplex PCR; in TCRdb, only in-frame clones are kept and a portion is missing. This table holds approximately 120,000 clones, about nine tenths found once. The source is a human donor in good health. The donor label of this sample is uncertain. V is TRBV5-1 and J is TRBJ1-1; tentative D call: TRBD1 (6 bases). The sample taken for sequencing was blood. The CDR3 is CASSPLTGSSTEAFF. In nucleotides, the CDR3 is TGCGCCAGCAGCCCGCTCACAGGGTCGTCCACTGAAGCTTTCTTT.